The 25 T cell receptor beta chains below come from one sample, sequenced in a study of T-cell reconstitution after alpha-beta-depleted transplantation in children. Unique molecular identifiers were incorporated into the prepared TCRbeta library. TCRdb recomputed calls from the PCR reads with MiXCR, one row per CDR3 protein. The sample has 200,000 to 300,000 distinct CDR3 sequences, roughly 26% seen once. The sample consisted of PBMCs, taken before TCRalphabeta/CD19-depleted stem cell transplant. The receptors originated from a girl under 10 years old with Fanconi anemia, due to receive a stem cell transplant.

This clonotype came up a few times. This chain links TRBV29-1 with TRBJ2-7; 9 bases are shared with TRBD2. The CDR3 totals 12 residues. Germline loops: CDR1 SQVTM, CDR2 ANQGSEA. V lost 4 bases and J lost 7; bases outside the gene matches: 5. This chain's CDR3 is CSVVASGIEQYF. CDR3 DNA sequence: TGCAGCGTTGTGGCTAGCGGGATTGAGCAGTACTTC.

This clonotype was found many times. This chain connects TRBV27 to TRBJ2-5; 11 bases fit TRBD2. This CDR3 contains 17 residues. In germline, CDR1 is MNHEY, CDR2 SMNVEV (reference sequence). V lost 0 bases, J lost 2 bases, and 5 bases stayed unmatched. CDR3 nucleotide sequence: TGTGCCAGCAGTTTATCCGGACTAGCGGGTGGGCAAGAGACCCAGTACTTC. This translates into CASSLSGLAGGQETQYF.

The rearrangement links TRBV5-1 to TRBJ2-7; 9 bases map to TRBD1. V lost 3 bases, J lost 6 bases, and 4 bases stayed unmatched. CDR3 length equals 13 residues. The germline CDR1 and CDR2 sequences are SGHRS and YFSETQ. The CDR3 DNA reads TGCGCCAGCAGCTGGGACAGGGAAAGCGAGCAGTACTTC. It encodes CASSWDRESEQYF.

This clonotype has ten or more counts. This chain links TRBV29-1 with TRBJ1-2, with D uncertain. CDR1 is SQVTM and CDR2 is ANQGSEA in the germline V gene. V was shortened by 4 bases and J by 0 bases, with 3 bases between the two germline ends. CDR3 size: 11 residues. The CDR3 region is CSVGANYGYTF. DNA of the CDR3: TGCAGCGTTGGAGCTAACTATGGCTACACCTTC.

The gene calls are TRBV20-1 and TRBJ2-1; D ambiguous. V was shortened by 3 bases and J by 6 bases, with 9 bases between the two germline ends. Germline V gene data show CDR1 as DFQATT and CDR2 as SNEGSKA (reference sequence). The CDR3 loop spans 12 amino acids. CDR3 residues: CSASPISNEQFF. CDR3 DNA: TGCAGTGCTAGTCCGATATCCAATGAGCAGTTCTTC.

The J gene is TRBJ2-7, the V gene TRBV12-3 or TRBV12-4; TRBD2 aligns across 7 bases. V shed 3 bases and J 2 bases; nucleotides not matched to a gene: 13. The CDR3 runs 17 residues. The CDR3 loop is CASSFEVSASGTYEQYF. CDR3 nucleotide sequence: TGTGCCAGCAGTTTTGAGGTATCGGCTAGCGGCACCTACGAGCAGTACTTC.

The chain employs TRBV11-2 and TRBJ2-5; the match to TRBD2 covers 12 bases. V shed 5 bases and J 1 base; nucleotides not matched to a gene: 8. This CDR3 is 17 amino acids long. From germline, CDR1 is SGHAT and CDR2 FQNNGV. The DNA of the CDR3 is TGTGCCAGCAGCCCCCGACTAGCGGGGGCCCTCCAAGAGACCCAGTACTTC. This codes for CASSPRLAGALQETQYF.

This clonotype was counted many times. This chain joins TRBV12-3 or TRBV12-4 and TRBJ2-5; D assignment may be TRBD1 or TRBD2 (5 bases each). The ends were cut back, 4 bases at V and 3 bases at J, with 12 bases in the middle. CDR3 length: 14 residues. CDR3 nucleotide sequence: TGTGCCAGCAGTTATGGGACGGCAAAAGAGACCCAGTACTTC. Its translation is CASSYGTAKETQYF.

The chain joins TRBV5-6 to TRBJ1-2, with TRBD1 as a possible D gene (5 bases). The CDR3 contains 13 residues. The V end was cut by 0 bases, the J end by 7 bases, with 10 bases between. Germline-derived CDR1 and CDR2 are SGHDT and YYEEEE. CDR3 bases: TGTGCCAGCAGCTTGGTCAGGGAAGGTGGCTACACCTTC. It is translated as CASSLVREGGYTF.

This clonotype came up once. The chain combines TRBV10-3 with TRBJ2-1; 7 bases line up with TRBD2. V lost 6 bases to trimming and J lost 5 bases; unmatched junction nucleotides: 7. The CDR3 runs 14 residues. Germline CDR1 ENHRY, CDR2 SYGVKD. The CDR3 loop is CAIRGLGTHNEQFF. DNA for the CDR3: TGTGCCATCAGAGGACTAGGAACTCACAATGAGCAGTTCTTC.

This clonotype was counted a few times. The chain has TRBV11-2 and TRBJ2-6; TRBD1 aligns across 8 bases. After removal of 5 bases from V and 0 bases from J, the junction contained 9 bases not matched to a gene. This CDR3 is built from 18 residues. Looked up from germline, CDR1 is SGHAT and CDR2 is FQNNGV. CDR3 loop: CASSDTGTGFSGANVLTF. CDR3 bases: TGTGCCAGCAGCGATACCGGGACAGGCTTCTCTGGGGCCAACGTCCTGACTTTC.

This clonotype was seen at least ten times. The V and J genes are TRBV12-3 or TRBV12-4 and TRBJ2-5; perhaps TRBD2 as D (5 bases). V lost 3 bases, J lost 1 base, and 9 bases lay in between. This CDR3 comprises 14 residues. CDR3 protein: CASSFSDSQETQYF. The CDR3 nucleotides read TGTGCCAGCAGTTTCTCGGACTCCCAAGAGACCCAGTACTTC.

The sample holds many counts of this clonotype. This sequence joins TRBV12-3 or TRBV12-4 and TRBJ1-1; the D gene is possibly TRBD1 (5 bases). V was clipped by 9 bases and J by 0 bases, with 11 bases between them. The CDR3 totals 13 residues. This CDR3 reads CASTAGVNTEAFF. The CDR3 nucleotides are TGTGCCAGTACCGCGGGGGTGAACACTGAAGCTTTCTTT.

This clonotype was recorded many times. V and J are TRBV6-5 and TRBJ2-3; a weak D match, TRBD2 (6 bases). The CDR3 contains 16 residues. Germline V gives CDR1 MNHEY, CDR2 SVGAGI. The V end lost 0 bases, the J end lost 5 bases, and 15 bases lay between the germline ends. CDR3 DNA: TGTGCCAGCAGTTACTCGTTGCTAAATAGCGGAGATACGCAGTATTTT. This encodes CASSYSLLNSGDTQYF.

This clonotype was seen only a few times. The gene calls are TRBV6-5 and TRBJ1-5, with D perhaps matching TRBD1 (6 bases). The CDR3 spans 14 residues. V dropped 6 bases and J dropped 3 bases, with 12 bases sitting between them. Germline V lookup: CDR1 MNHEY, CDR2 SVGAGI. The DNA for the CDR3 is TGTGCCAGCAGCCGAGGGGGGAACAATCAGCCCCAGCATTTT. This gives the protein CASSRGGNNQPQHF.

The table lists this clonotype with many counts. The V call is TRBV9, the J call TRBJ2-7, with 8 bases identical to TRBD2. V lost 5 bases and J lost 0; bases outside the gene matches: 10. The CDR3 runs to 16 residues. Germline V gene sequence: CDR1 SGDLS, CDR2 YYNGEE. DNA of the CDR3: TGTGCCAGCAGTCCACAACTAGCGGACAGCTCCTACGAGCAGTACTTC. This encodes CASSPQLADSSYEQYF.

The chain couples TRBV20-1 to TRBJ1-2; 7 bases line up with TRBD1. The germline V gene has CDR1 DFQATT and CDR2 SNEGSKA (reference sequence). The length of the CDR3 is 14 residues. Germline trimming cut 6 bases from V and 4 bases from J; bases unmatched to any gene: 11. The CDR3 region is CSARSMTGIYGYTF. DNA of the CDR3: TGCAGTGCCAGATCTATGACAGGGATCTATGGCTACACCTTC.

Details on this clonotype: The junction departs from the called germline gene at one end, perhaps through a read error. CDR3 nucleotides: TGCAGCGCTGAAAAACCAGCGGGAGGGCCCTCTGAGACCCAGTACTTC. It translates to CSAEKPAGGPSETQYF. The chain is built from TRBV29-1 and TRBJ2-5, with 10 positions matching TRBD2. The length of the CDR3 is 16 residues. Germline loops: CDR1 SQVTM, CDR2 ANQGSEA.

This clonotype has just a few counts. This rearrangement joins TRBV28 to TRBJ2-7; D remains unclear. V was trimmed by 7 bases and J by 0 bases, leaving 13 bases between them. CDR1 is MDHEN and CDR2 is SYDVKM in the germline V gene. This CDR3 spans 14 amino acids. The CDR3 region has the DNA TGTGCCAGCAAAGACCCCTCTTCCTCCTACGAGCAGTACTTC. Translating it yields CASKDPSSSYEQYF.

The J gene is TRBJ2-2, the V gene TRBV12-3 or TRBV12-4, with D perhaps assigned TRBD1 or TRBD2 (5 bases each). V shed 10 bases and J shed 4 bases, with 16 bases lying between them. There are 14 residues in the CDR3. CDR3 sequence (DNA): TGTGCCATAATACCGGGACGTACCACCGGGGAGCTGTTTTTT. Protein: CAIIPGRTTGELFF.

This clonotype has just one count. This chain connects TRBV29-1 to TRBJ2-6; the match to TRBD2 covers 9 bases. Germline loops: CDR1 SQVTM, CDR2 ANQGSEA. With V trimmed by 4 bases and J by 0 bases, 4 bases remained unmatched. This CDR3 region has 16 residues. CDR3 in amino acids: CSVAGLAGSGANVLTF. The CDR3 coding sequence is TGCAGCGTTGCGGGACTAGCAGGCTCTGGGGCCAACGTCCTGACTTTC.

This clonotype was counted a few times. A clone one base away is much larger, so this may be a read error. The chain is built from TRBV29-1 and TRBJ2-5; D perhaps matches TRBD1 (5 bases). The germline gives CDR1 SQVTM, CDR2 ANQGSEA. There are 12 residues in the CDR3. The ends were cut back, 4 bases at V and 1 base at J, with 7 bases in the middle. CDR3 region: CSVVQAQETQYF. The CDR3 DNA sequence: TGCAGCGTTGTACAGGCCCAAGAGACCCAGTACTTC.

The rearrangement uses TRBV5-1 and TRBJ2-4; 8 nucleotides match TRBD1. V lost 5 bases to trimming and J lost 8 bases; unmatched junction nucleotides: 12. CDR3 length: 15 residues. Germline-derived CDR1 and CDR2 are SGHRS and YFSETQ. In DNA, the CDR3 is TGCGCCAGCAGTCTCGACAGGGGAAGAGGAGACATTCAGTACTTC. Amino acid sequence: CASSLDRGRGDIQYF.

The chain uses TRBV7-3 and TRBJ2-2, with D perhaps TRBD1 (6 bases). V was trimmed by 5 bases and J by 1 base, leaving 8 bases between them. Germline V gene data show CDR1 as SGHTA and CDR2 as FQGTGA. The CDR3 is 14 residues long. This CDR3 is CASSQQGNTGELFF. The CDR3 bases are TGTGCCAGCAGCCAACAGGGGAACACCGGGGAGCTGTTTTTT.

Concerning this clonotype: One end of the junction varies from germline; a read error may be responsible. The V and J genes are TRBV20-1 and TRBJ2-1; the match to TRBD2 covers 10 bases. There are 16 residues in the CDR3. From germline, CDR1 is DFQATT and CDR2 SNEGSKA (reference sequence). CDR3 protein: CSVRDPLAGAYNEQFF. CDR3 nucleotides: TGCAGTGTTAGAGATCCTCTAGCGGGAGCGTACAATGAGCAGTTCTTC.